This T cell receptor beta chain appears in the sequencing data of a study of CD8 T cells in Susac syndrome. TEMRA cells were FACS-enriched, while CD8+ and CD4+ T cells were negatively isolated. Random-hexamer reverse transcription was applied to roughly 0.5 to 1 ug RNA. From the immunoSEQ multiplex PCR reads, TCRdb called clonotypes with MiXCR, one entry per CDR3 protein. The profile shows under 200,000 distinct CDR3 sequences, more than 90% of them singletons. The source is a human donor with Susac syndrome. Specimen: CD4+ T cells from PBMCs.

The CDR3: CSARADRVRAEAFF. CDR3 nucleotide sequence: TGCAGTGCTAGAGCGGACAGGGTTCGGGCTGAAGCTTTCTTT. V gene TRBV20-1 combines with J gene TRBJ1-1; 8 bases match TRBD1. The CDR3 covers 14 residues. CDR1 is DFQATT, CDR2 SNEGSKA, per germline (reference sequence). The V and J ends lost 1 base and 6 bases, in that order; junction bases with no gene match: 7.